One sample yielded the 15 T cell receptor beta chains listed below, sequenced in a study of blood T cell repertoires in COVID-19. Assay used: immunoSEQ multiplex PCR; TCRdb lists only in-frame clones, some missing. This repertoire shows about 440,000 clones, around 91% found once; its top ten account for approximately 0.65%. The sample was PBMCs or T cells enriched from blood (not recorded which). These TCRs come from a young man who had recovered from COVID-19.

The chain is built from TRBV27 and TRBJ1-2; D gene ambiguous. CDR1 MNHEY and CDR2 SMNVEV come from the germline V gene (reference sequence). This CDR3 is built from 14 residues. Trimming took off 8 bases at V and 4 bases at J, with 17 bases between the two ends. CDR3 sequence (DNA): TGTGCCAGCCGCTTCGCAGGTCTGTCCTATGGCTACACCTTC. It specifies CASRFAGLSYGYTF.

Only a few counts were recorded for this clone. The V and J genes are TRBV7-3 and TRBJ2-1; D possibly corresponds to TRBD1 (6 bases). The CDR3 has 15 residues. Trimming removed 2 bases from V and 7 bases from J, with 15 bases in between. Germline V gene lookup returns CDR1 SGHTA and CDR2 FQGTGA. The CDR3 DNA sequence: TGTGCCAGCAGCTTAGTGGGGGCTTCGGGGAATGAGCAGTTCTTC. Protein sequence: CASSLVGASGNEQFF.

The V gene is TRBV23-1, the J gene TRBJ1-4; D not certain. TRBV23-1 falls under the ORF class, with uncertain function. The V gene lost 10 bases and the J gene lost 2 bases, with 14 bases spanning the gap. The length of the CDR3 is 14 residues. The DNA for the CDR3 is TGCGCCATACTTTGGGAGGGCACTAATGAAAAACTGTTTTTT. It is translated as CAILWEGTNEKLFF.

In its sample, this clone was seen once. V and J are TRBV7-7 and TRBJ2-7; a weak D match, TRBD1 (5 bases). CDR1 and CDR2 from the germline V gene are SSHAT and FNYEAQ (reference sequence). This CDR3 is 14 amino acids long. V was pared by 5 bases and J by 1 base, with 12 bases between. CDR3: CASSPDIISYEQYF. CDR3 in DNA: TGTGCCAGCAGCCCGGACATAATTTCCTACGAGCAGTACTTC.

The rearrangement joins TRBV7-9 to TRBJ1-1, with a weak D call TRBD1 (6 bases). Per germline, CDR1 SEHNR and CDR2 FQNEAQ (reference sequence). The ends were cut back, 5 bases at V and 0 bases at J, with 10 bases in the middle. The CDR3 covers 14 residues. Written as DNA, the CDR3 is TGTGCCAGCAGCGGGACATATTTGAACACTGAAGCTTTCTTT. This gives the protein CASSGTYLNTEAFF.

This clone was counted a few times. This rearrangement joins TRBV20-1 to TRBJ1-2; 10 nucleotides agree with TRBD1. CDR1 and CDR2 (germline): DFQATT, SNEGSKA (reference sequence). With V trimmed by 3 bases and J by 7 bases, 5 bases remained unmatched. The CDR3 is 13 residues long. The CDR3 loop is CSASGDRGLGYTF. Written as DNA, the CDR3 is TGCAGTGCTAGTGGGGACAGGGGCCTTGGCTACACCTTC.

The genes are TRBV18 and TRBJ1-5; D remains ambiguous. Germline V gene data show CDR1 as KGHSH and CDR2 as LQKENI. The CDR3 extends over 13 amino acids. The ends were cut back, 4 bases at V and 5 bases at J, with 9 bases in the middle. CDR3 sequence: CASSREFDQPQHF. CDR3 DNA sequence: TGTGCCAGCTCACGGGAGTTCGATCAGCCCCAGCATTTT.

The chain links TRBV13 to TRBJ2-3, with 10 positions matching TRBD2. The CDR3 spans 20 residues. With V trimmed by 5 bases and J by 2 bases, 19 bases remained unmatched. Germline CDR1 reads PRHDT; CDR2 reads FYEKMQ (reference sequence). Written as DNA, the CDR3 is TGTGCCAGCAGCCCCGTACAGGGGCGGCCAGGACTAGCGGACACAGATACGCAGTATTTT. Amino acids: CASSPVQGRPGLADTDTQYF.

V usage is TRBV2 and J usage is TRBJ1-5; 10 bases line up with TRBD1. Germline V gives CDR1 SNHLY, CDR2 FYNNEI. With V trimmed by 5 bases and J by 2 bases, 9 bases remained unmatched. This CDR3 is built from 17 residues. CDR3 in amino acids: CASSPPTGTGGNQPQHF. Written as DNA, the CDR3 is TGTGCCAGCAGTCCCCCCACCGGGACAGGGGGCAATCAGCCCCAGCATTTT.

The V call is TRBV6-1, the J call TRBJ2-7, with D possibly being TRBD2 (5 bases). The CDR3 extends over 13 amino acids. Trimming shortened V by 7 bases and J by 2 bases, and 12 bases separated the two germline ends. The V gene's germline CDR1 is MNHNS and CDR2 SASEGT. CDR3 DNA sequence: TGTGCCAGCACACTAGGGCTAACCTACGAGCAGTACTTC. Translated, it gives CASTLGLTYEQYF.

The chain links TRBV19 to TRBJ1-1; 7 positions agree with TRBD1. The CDR3 runs to 14 residues. Germline lookup yields CDR1 LNHDA and CDR2 SQIVND (reference sequence). V lost 5 bases, J lost 4 bases, and 7 bases stayed unmatched. As DNA, the CDR3 is TGTGCCAGTAGTCTGACAGGGAGGATCACTGAAGCTTTCTTT. Translated, it gives CASSLTGRITEAFF.

The rearrangement uses TRBV9 and TRBJ1-1; no firm D call. From germline, CDR1 is SGDLS and CDR2 YYNGEE. V was pared by 5 bases and J by 1 base, with 6 bases between. The CDR3 has 12 amino acids. CDR3 nucleotide sequence: TGTGCCAGCAGTAACGGGAACACTGAAGCTTTCTTT. Translation gives CASSNGNTEAFF.

This clone was detected only once. The V call is TRBV7-9, the J call TRBJ2-3; maybe TRBD2 (6 bases). The CDR3 has 15 amino acids. V was cut by 1 base and J by 2 bases, with 10 bases left in between. Germline CDR1 is SEHNR and CDR2 is FQNEAQ (reference sequence). The CDR3 DNA follows: TGTGCCAGCAGCTTAGAATGGGACTCCACAGATACGCAGTATTTT. This sequence encodes CASSLEWDSTDTQYF.

The chain recombines TRBV19 with TRBJ2-1; 8 nucleotides match TRBD2. Germline-derived CDR1 and CDR2 are LNHDA and SQIVND (reference sequence). Trimming cost V 6 bases and J 9 bases; bases outside gene matches: 7. This CDR3 is built from 13 residues. CDR3 region: CASREGLVGEQFF. In nucleotides, the CDR3 is TGTGCCAGTAGGGAGGGACTAGTGGGTGAGCAGTTCTTC.

This chain links TRBV5-5 with TRBJ1-5; no firm D call. The CDR3 length is 15 residues. Trimming cost V 0 bases and J 6 bases, with 13 bases left between them. Germline CDR1 SGHKS, CDR2 YYEKEE (reference sequence). The CDR3: CASSLGGRESQPQHF. CDR3 nucleotide sequence: TGTGCCAGCAGCTTGGGAGGGCGCGAGAGTCAGCCCCAGCATTTT. Looking up the rest from reference TRBV5-5 and TRBJ1-5 gives the full variable domain: DAGVTQSPTHLIKTRGQQVTLRCSPISGHKSVSWYQQVLGQGPQFIFQYYEKEERGRGNFPDRFSARQFPNYSSELNVNALLLGDSALYLCASSLGGRESQPQHFGDGTRLSIL.